Below are 20 T cell receptor beta chains sequenced from a single sample in a study of blood T cell repertoires in COVID-19 (dated by TCRdb to about 2020). The library was generated by the immunoSEQ multiplex PCR assay. What TCRdb holds here is the immuneACCESS table cut down to in-frame rearrangements. Part of the clones is not present; checked against another copy, under half of the missing clones reflect an unresolved V gene, and the others are unexplained. The sample records about 14,000 clones, around four fifths of which are singletons. In total, the top ten clones hold 9.7% of the sample. The sequenced sample consisted of peripheral blood. Every receptor here comes from a man aged 70-80 years with acute or convalescent COVID-19.

The V and J genes are TRBV27 and TRBJ2-7, with 10 bases fitting TRBD2. The germline V gene has CDR1 MNHEY and CDR2 SMNVEV (reference sequence). V was pared by 2 bases and J by 3 bases, with 4 bases of the junction left unmatched. The length of the CDR3 is 15 residues. The CDR3 reads CASSLTGLASYEQYF. As DNA, the CDR3 is TGTGCCAGCAGTTTAACGGGACTAGCGAGCTACGAGCAGTACTTC.

The gene calls are TRBV7-2 and TRBJ2-2; TRBD1 agrees at 9 bases. Losses at the gene ends were 5 bases for V and 6 bases for J; bases not matched to a gene: 4. The CDR3 length is 14 residues. From germline, CDR1 is SGHTA and CDR2 FQGNSA. The CDR3 DNA reads TGTGCCAGCAGCCTTACAGGGGGCCCCGGGGAGCTGTTTTTT. This translates into CASSLTGGPGELFF.

This clone has only one observation. Here the CDR3 reads CASSYSLQDRGYTF. The CDR3 DNA sequence: TGTGCCAGCAGTTACTCGTTGCAGGATCGTGGCTACACCTTC. This sequence joins TRBV6-5 and TRBJ1-2, with D uncertain. The germline V and J ends were trimmed by 0 bases and 7 bases, with 12 bases remaining between them. Germline V gene lookup returns CDR1 MNHEY and CDR2 SVGAGI. This CDR3 is built from 14 residues.

The chain employs TRBV7-2 and TRBJ2-1; perhaps TRBD2 as D (5 bases). Trimming removed 0 bases at V and 3 bases at J, with 9 bases between. Germline V gene lookup returns CDR1 SGHTA and CDR2 FQGNSA. This CDR3 is 15 amino acids long. For the CDR3, the DNA is TGTGCCAGCAGCTTAGCGGGAGATCGCTACAATGAGCAGTTCTTC. Amino acids: CASSLAGDRYNEQFF.

The rearrangement uses TRBV6-2 or TRBV6-3 and TRBJ1-1; D remains ambiguous. The V gene's germline CDR1 is MNHEY and CDR2 SVGEGT. The CDR3 is 14 residues long. With 2 bases removed from V and 2 bases from J, the gap between germline ends came to 9 bases. The DNA of the CDR3 is TGTGCCAGCAGTTACAATCGGGGTAACACTGAAGCTTTCTTT. Translation gives CASSYNRGNTEAFF.

The chain carries TRBV4-3 and TRBJ2-3; TRBD2 matches at 7 bases. The CDR3 runs to 18 residues. V shed 0 bases and J 5 bases; nucleotides not matched to a gene: 14. The V gene's germline CDR1 is LGHNA and CDR2 YSLEER. CDR3 DNA sequence: TGCGCCAGCAGCCAAGATCCCACTCTGTTGCGGGAGAGAGATACGCAGTATTTT. It yields the protein CASSQDPTLLRERDTQYF.

The gene calls are TRBV3-1 (or the pseudogene TRBV3-2) and TRBJ1-2, with D unclear. In germline, CDR1 is LGHDT, CDR2 YNNKEL (reference sequence). This CDR3 is 11 amino acids long. V was shortened by 11 bases and J by 7 bases, with 14 bases between the two germline ends. CDR3 DNA: TGTGCCTCGGCGAGGGATGGTGGCTACACCTTC. Its protein is CASARDGGYTF.

This chain links TRBV5-4 with TRBJ1-2, with 7 bases aligning to TRBD1. Germline CDR1 and CDR2: SGHNT and YYREEE (reference sequence). The CDR3 contains 13 residues. V was pared by 5 bases and J by 5 bases, with 6 bases of the junction left unmatched. The CDR3 DNA is TGTGCCAGCAGGATTCAGGGGGAATATGGCTACACCTTC. This gives the protein CASRIQGEYGYTF.

This chain uses TRBV27 with TRBJ2-3, with D tentatively TRBD2 (6 bases). The V end was cut by 6 bases, the J end by 10 bases, with 14 bases between. In germline, CDR1 is MNHEY, CDR2 SMNVEV (reference sequence). The CDR3 contains 12 residues. The CDR3 DNA reads as TGTGCCAGCAGCCGACTAGACGGGTCGCAGTATTTT. This translates into CASSRLDGSQYF.

The rearrangement uses TRBV25-1 and TRBJ2-1; weak D call: TRBD1 (5 bases). V was trimmed by 3 bases and J by 6 bases, leaving 15 bases between them. CDR1 is MGHDK and CDR2 is SYGVNS in the germline V gene. This CDR3 region has 15 residues. The CDR3 here is CASSDWQGKGNEQFF. The CDR3 DNA follows: TGTGCCAGCAGTGATTGGCAGGGTAAGGGCAATGAGCAGTTCTTC.

V gene TRBV27 combines with J gene TRBJ1-5; TRBD1 matches 7 bases. The CDR3 is 17 amino acids. Germline V gene sequence: CDR1 MNHEY, CDR2 SMNVEV (reference sequence). V lost 6 bases to trimming and J lost 4 bases; unmatched junction nucleotides: 15. The CDR3 is CASSRLGTAFGNQPQHF. The CDR3 nucleotides are TGTGCCAGCAGCCGCCTTGGGACAGCGTTTGGAAATCAGCCCCAGCATTTT.

This clone was found once. V gene TRBV7-2 combines with J gene TRBJ1-1; 9 bases match TRBD1. Germline CDR1 is SGHTA and CDR2 is FQGNSA. The CDR3 spans 16 residues. Trimming removed 5 bases from V and 7 bases from J; junction bases left unmatched: 14. Here the CDR3 reads CASSKGGTGPRGEAFF. The CDR3 DNA follows: TGTGCCAGCAGCAAAGGGGGGACAGGGCCCCGTGGTGAAGCTTTCTTT.

The chain recombines TRBV5-4 with TRBJ1-2; D is ambiguous. Germline values: CDR1 SGHNT, CDR2 YYREEE (reference sequence). The CDR3 is made up of 14 amino acids. V lost 0 bases and J lost 4, with 10 bases in between. The CDR3 region is CASSLALSGYGYTF. CDR3 coding DNA: TGTGCCAGCAGCTTGGCCCTCTCGGGCTATGGCTACACCTTC.

V is TRBV27 and J is TRBJ1-5; a weak D match, TRBD1 (6 bases). Germline V gene data show CDR1 as MNHEY and CDR2 as SMNVEV (reference sequence). The CDR3 is 15 amino acids. The V gene lost 5 bases and the J gene lost 7 bases, with 18 bases spanning the gap. As DNA, the CDR3 is TGTGCCAGCAGTCTTGCGGGGGCGGAGAGACAGCCCCAGCATTTT. Translation gives CASSLAGAERQPQHF.

The chain has TRBV28 and TRBJ1-2; D remains ambiguous. Deletions cut 4 bases from V and 7 bases from J, with 19 bases between. Germline V CDR1 and CDR2: MDHEN, SYDVKM. The CDR3 consists of 15 residues. The DNA of the CDR3 is TGTGCCAGCAGTTCCCCCCGTAGAAGCGAGGGTGGCTACACCTTC. As protein: CASSSPRRSEGGYTF.

The V call is TRBV14, the J call TRBJ2-2; 8 positions match TRBD2. CDR1 is SGHDN, CDR2 FVKESK, per germline. CDR3 size: 16 residues. The junction had 4 bases not matched to a gene; V was cut back by 1 base and J by 3 bases. CDR3 nucleotide sequence: TGTGCCAGCAGCCAAGGACTAGCGTTGGACACCGGGGAGCTGTTTTTT. Translation gives CASSQGLALDTGELFF.

The chain is built from TRBV27 and TRBJ2-1; 8 nucleotides line up with TRBD2. The germline gives CDR1 MNHEY, CDR2 SMNVEV (reference sequence). This CDR3 comprises 14 residues. J was trimmed by 3 bases and V by 8 bases; bases with no gene match: 6. CDR3 residues: CASRGAGGYNEQFF. CDR3 DNA sequence: TGTGCCAGCCGTGGGGCGGGGGGCTACAATGAGCAGTTCTTC.

This chain uses TRBV6-5 with TRBJ1-3; 8 bases map to TRBD1. The CDR3 covers 14 residues. V was pared by 6 bases and J by 3 bases, with 4 bases of the junction left unmatched. The V gene's germline CDR1 is MNHEY and CDR2 SVGAGI. This chain's CDR3 is CASRQGTGGNTIYF. CDR3 coding DNA: TGTGCCAGCAGGCAGGGGACAGGTGGAAACACCATATATTTT.

CDR3 in amino acids: CAWKWGQSTDTQYF. The CDR3 DNA reads TGTGCCTGGAAATGGGGGCAGAGCACAGATACGCAGTATTTT. The chain recombines TRBV30 with TRBJ2-3, with D tentatively TRBD1 (6 bases). With 4 bases removed from V and 0 bases from J, the gap between germline ends came to 11 bases. The CDR3 runs to 14 residues. CDR1 GTSNPN and CDR2 SVGIG come from the germline V gene (reference sequence).

This clone was found a few times. The chain combines TRBV28 with TRBJ2-5; D not resolved. Germline-derived CDR1 and CDR2 are MDHEN and SYDVKM. Trimming took off 9 bases at V and 4 bases at J, with 12 bases between the two ends. The CDR3 is 12 residues long. CDR3 nucleotides: TGTGCCAGTAGCAGTTTGGGAGAGACCCAGTACTTC. This sequence encodes CASSSLGETQYF. Filled out from reference TRBV28 and TRBJ2-5, the complete variable domain reads DVKVTQSSRYLVKRTGEKVFLECVQDMDHENMFWYRQDPGLGLRLIYFSYDVKMKEKGDIPEGYSVSREKKERFSLILESASTNQTSMYLCASSSLGETQYFGPGTRLLVL.